Listed below are T cell receptor beta chains from one sample, sequenced in a study of cytomegalovirus exposure and HLA in healthy donors. Measured with immunoSEQ multiplex PCR; TCRdb has only the in-frame clones, and not every one. The profile shows some 150,000 clones, roughly 87% of them singletons. Sequenced material: PBMCs. The receptor source for this set is a man aged 25 to 40 in good health and CMV-seropositive. The CDR3 runs from the conserved cysteine through the conserved F or W. The D gene is left open where the match is weak. For some rows the clone size is stated as once, few or many, or as a class when expanded; others skip it.

clone_size: -; v_call: TRBV5-6; d_call: -; j_call: TRBJ2-2; cdr3_aa: CASSLAGELFF; cdr3_nt: TGTGCCAGCAGCTTGGCGGGGGAGCTGTTTTTT
clone_size: -; v_call: TRBV14; d_call: -; j_call: TRBJ2-3; cdr3_aa: CASSQEENLRSDTQYF; cdr3_nt: TGTGCCAGCAGCCAAGAGGAGAACCTTCGATCGGATACGCAGTATTTT
clone_size: few; v_call: TRBV29-1; d_call: -; j_call: TRBJ1-2; cdr3_aa: CSVATGSGNYGYTF; cdr3_nt: TGCAGCGTTGCAACAGGGTCGGGGAACTATGGCTACACCTTC
clone_size: -; v_call: TRBV4-3; d_call: -; j_call: TRBJ2-3; cdr3_aa: CASSQDRDSTDTQYF; cdr3_nt: TGCGCCAGCAGCCAAGACAGGGATTCCACAGATACGCAGTATTTT
clone_size: -; v_call: TRBV11-2; d_call: TRBD1; j_call: TRBJ1-2; cdr3_aa: CASSLLHRGSVGYTF; cdr3_nt: TGTGCCAGCAGCTTGTTGCACAGGGGGTCCGTAGGCTACACCTTC
clone_size: once; v_call: TRBV5-6; d_call: TRBD1; j_call: TRBJ2-7; cdr3_aa: CASSKLGQGATFPLEQYF; cdr3_nt: TGTGCCAGCAGCAAATTGGGACAGGGGGCTACCTTCCCTCTCGAGCAGTACTTC
clone_size: -; v_call: TRBV15; d_call: -; j_call: TRBJ1-3; cdr3_aa: CATSRHPQNSGNTIYF; cdr3_nt: TGTGCCACCAGCAGACACCCGCAGAACTCTGGAAACACCATATATTTT
clone_size: -; v_call: TRBV18; d_call: TRBD2; j_call: TRBJ2-7; cdr3_aa: CASSVTSGGPYEQYF; cdr3_nt: TGTGCCAGCTCGGTGACTAGCGGGGGGCCCTACGAGCAGTACTTC
clone_size: -; v_call: TRBV6-1; d_call: -; j_call: TRBJ1-5; cdr3_aa: CASSETGNQPQHF; cdr3_nt: TGTGCCAGCAGTGAAACAGGTAATCAGCCCCAGCATTTT
clone_size: -; v_call: TRBV29-1; d_call: TRBD1; j_call: TRBJ1-5; cdr3_aa: CSVGAGTDYQPQHF; cdr3_nt: TGCAGCGTTGGCGCCGGGACAGATTATCAGCCCCAGCATTTT
clone_size: -; v_call: TRBV27; d_call: TRBD1; j_call: TRBJ2-7; cdr3_aa: CASAWTGAYEQYF; cdr3_nt: TGTGCCAGCGCCTGGACAGGGGCCTACGAGCAGTACTTC
clone_size: few; v_call: TRBV2; d_call: TRBD2; j_call: TRBJ2-7; cdr3_aa: CASDSGGRTYEQYF; cdr3_nt: TGTGCCAGCGATAGCGGGGGGCGCACCTACGAGCAGTACTTC
clone_size: -; v_call: TRBV7-2; d_call: -; j_call: TRBJ1-1; cdr3_aa: CASSFHGNTEAFF; cdr3_nt: TGTGCCAGCAGTTTCCACGGTAACACTGAAGCTTTCTTT
clone_size: -; v_call: TRBV27; d_call: TRBD1; j_call: TRBJ2-1; cdr3_aa: CASKTGTVMRNEQFF; cdr3_nt: TGTGCCAGCAAAACCGGGACAGTGATGAGAAATGAGCAGTTCTTC
clone_size: -; v_call: TRBV18; d_call: TRBD1; j_call: TRBJ1-2; cdr3_aa: CASSRTGSGYTF; cdr3_nt: TGTGCCAGCTCACGGACAGGATCTGGCTACACCTTC
clone_size: once; v_call: TRBV7-2; d_call: TRBD2; j_call: TRBJ2-3; cdr3_aa: CASSLGAAGVRDTQYF; cdr3_nt: TGTGCCAGCAGCTTAGGGGCAGCGGGAGTCCGGGATACGCAGTATTTT
clone_size: once; v_call: TRBV7-2; d_call: TRBD2; j_call: TRBJ2-7; cdr3_aa: CASSLGGGAQYEQYF; cdr3_nt: TGTGCCAGCAGCTTAGGCGGGGGGGCCCAGTACGAGCAGTACTTC
clone_size: -; v_call: TRBV25-1; d_call: TRBD1; j_call: TRBJ2-2; cdr3_aa: CASSGRDRDPGELFF; cdr3_nt: TGTGCCAGCAGTGGCCGGGACAGGGACCCTGGGGAGCTGTTTTTT
clone_size: -; v_call: TRBV19; d_call: TRBD1; j_call: TRBJ2-4; cdr3_aa: CASKGGQGGNIQYF; cdr3_nt: TGTGCCAGTAAGGGGGGACAGGGTGGGAACATTCAGTACTTC
clone_size: -; v_call: TRBV2; d_call: -; j_call: TRBJ1-1; cdr3_aa: CATRGGGLYTEAFF; cdr3_nt: TGTGCCACCCGAGGGGGGGGCTTGTACACTGAAGCTTTCTTT
clone_size: -; v_call: TRBV27; d_call: TRBD1; j_call: TRBJ2-7; cdr3_aa: CASSLSWGQHEQYF; cdr3_nt: TGTGCCAGCAGTTTATCTTGGGGACAGCACGAGCAGTACTTC
clone_size: -; v_call: TRBV10-3; d_call: TRBD2; j_call: TRBJ2-2; cdr3_aa: CATAGGVGAGERTGELFF; cdr3_nt: TGTGCCACAGCCGGAGGGGTTGGGGCGGGAGAGAGGACCGGGGAGCTGTTTTTT
clone_size: -; v_call: TRBV7-9; d_call: -; j_call: TRBJ2-2; cdr3_aa: CASSLVPGGSGELFF; cdr3_nt: TGTGCCAGCAGCTTAGTCCCAGGGGGGTCCGGGGAGCTGTTTTTT
clone_size: -; v_call: TRBV28; d_call: -; j_call: TRBJ1-4; cdr3_aa: CASSFPGEGEKLFF; cdr3_nt: TGTGCCAGCAGTTTCCCAGGGGAGGGTGAAAAACTGTTTTTT
clone_size: -; v_call: TRBV9; d_call: TRBD1; j_call: TRBJ1-5; cdr3_aa: CASSVGGQGIKPQHF; cdr3_nt: TGTGCCAGCAGCGTAGGTGGACAGGGGATCAAGCCCCAGCATTTT
clone_size: -; v_call: TRBV5-6; d_call: TRBD1; j_call: TRBJ2-4; cdr3_aa: CASRSRQGQNIQYF; cdr3_nt: TGTGCCAGCAGATCAAGACAGGGCCAAAACATTCAGTACTTC
clone_size: -; v_call: TRBV5-1; d_call: -; j_call: TRBJ1-1; cdr3_aa: CASSPLRGNMNTEAFF; cdr3_nt: TGCGCCAGCAGCCCACTACGGGGAAACATGAACACTGAAGCTTTCTTT
clone_size: -; v_call: TRBV5-6; d_call: -; j_call: TRBJ2-5; cdr3_aa: CASSSTGMGETQYF; cdr3_nt: TGTGCCAGCAGCTCGACAGGAATGGGAGAGACCCAGTACTTC
clone_size: -; v_call: TRBV6-5; d_call: -; j_call: TRBJ1-2; cdr3_aa: CASSYVRDYGYTF; cdr3_nt: TGTGCCAGCAGTTACGTGCGGGACTATGGCTACACCTTC
clone_size: -; v_call: TRBV6-1; d_call: TRBD2; j_call: TRBJ2-1; cdr3_aa: CASSEASSGRDEQFF; cdr3_nt: TGTGCCAGCAGTGAAGCGTCTAGCGGGAGGGATGAGCAGTTCTTC
clone_size: -; v_call: TRBV6-1; d_call: -; j_call: TRBJ1-1; cdr3_aa: CASSVSGGRTEAFF; cdr3_nt: TGTGCCAGCAGTGTATCGGGGGGCCGCACTGAAGCTTTCTTT
clone_size: -; v_call: TRBV4-2; d_call: -; j_call: TRBJ2-5; cdr3_aa: CASSQVTQQETQYF; cdr3_nt: TGTGCCAGCAGCCAAGTAACACAGCAAGAGACCCAGTACTTC
clone_size: -; v_call: TRBV11-2; d_call: TRBD1; j_call: TRBJ1-2; cdr3_aa: CASSIGTGQIYGYTF; cdr3_nt: TGTGCCAGCAGCATCGGGACAGGGCAGATCTATGGCTACACCTTC
clone_size: -; v_call: TRBV5-1; d_call: TRBD1; j_call: TRBJ1-1; cdr3_aa: CASRRLTGGTEAFF; cdr3_nt: TGCGCCAGCAGACGACTTACAGGGGGCACTGAAGCTTTCTTT
clone_size: -; v_call: TRBV4-1; d_call: -; j_call: TRBJ2-1; cdr3_aa: CASSQLYGSSYNEQFF; cdr3_nt: TGCGCCAGCAGCCAACTTTACGGGAGCTCCTACAATGAGCAGTTCTTC
clone_size: -; v_call: TRBV5-4; d_call: TRBD2; j_call: TRBJ2-2; cdr3_aa: CASSSGTSSTGELFF; cdr3_nt: TGTGCCAGCAGCTCGGGGACTAGCTCCACCGGGGAGCTGTTTTTT
clone_size: -; v_call: TRBV7-9; d_call: TRBD1; j_call: TRBJ2-7; cdr3_aa: CASNLPGQGIYEQYF; cdr3_nt: TGTGCCAGCAACCTCCCGGGACAGGGTATCTACGAGCAGTACTTC
clone_size: -; v_call: TRBV11-2; d_call: -; j_call: TRBJ1-2; cdr3_aa: CASSPSGGGRIWGYTF; cdr3_nt: TGTGCCAGCAGCCCTAGCGGTGGGGGGCGTATTTGGGGCTACACCTTC
clone_size: few; v_call: TRBV7-6; d_call: -; j_call: TRBJ2-5; cdr3_aa: CASSERGQETQYF; cdr3_nt: TGTGCCAGCAGCGAAAGGGGACAAGAGACCCAGTACTTC
clone_size: -; v_call: TRBV19; d_call: -; j_call: TRBJ1-1; cdr3_aa: CASRRQDEAFF; cdr3_nt: TGTGCCAGTAGGAGACAAGATGAAGCTTTCTTT
clone_size: -; v_call: TRBV5-6; d_call: -; j_call: TRBJ1-5; cdr3_aa: CASSLRAGNQPQHF; cdr3_nt: TGTGCCAGCAGCTTACGGGCAGGGAATCAGCCCCAGCATTTT
clone_size: -; v_call: TRBV7-9; d_call: TRBD1; j_call: TRBJ1-1; cdr3_aa: CASRPQGVLAEAFF; cdr3_nt: TGTGCCAGCAGGCCCCAGGGGGTTTTAGCTGAAGCTTTCTTT
clone_size: -; v_call: TRBV14; d_call: TRBD1; j_call: TRBJ1-1; cdr3_aa: CASSTRQGNTEAFF; cdr3_nt: TGTGCCAGCAGCACCCGACAGGGGAACACTGAAGCTTTCTTT